This T cell receptor beta chain derives from a study of PD-1 blockade in classical Hodgkin lymphoma. Study-level points and caveats: When nivolumab was started under 1 year after ASCT, patients were excluded.

Clones were read by immunoSEQ multiplex PCR, and TCRdb kept only the in-frame ones, dropping some. The data hold nearly 25,000 clones, with roughly 89% observed a single time. Brentuximab vedotin exposure varied among the patients, all of whom had relapsed after autologous stem cell transplantation. Starting with thawed PBMCs, CD4+ T cells were purified by magnetic negative selection. The V gene lost 2 bases and the J gene lost 0 bases, with 11 bases spanning the gap. This CDR3 is built from 16 residues. Germline values: CDR1 KGHSH, CDR2 LQKENI. As for this clone: Its antigen is currently unknown.

This sequence joins TRBV18 and TRBJ2-4, with D tentatively TRBD2 (5 bases). The sample here was CD4+ T cells from blood, taken at baseline. This TCR was sampled from a human donor with classical Hodgkin lymphoma. As DNA, the CDR3 is TGTGCCAGCTCACCAGGGCGGACTGAAGCCAAAAACATTCAGTACTTC. Protein sequence: CASSPGRTEAKNIQYF. The full variable domain, in which reference TRBV18 and TRBJ2-4 provide the parts outside the CDR3, is NAGVMQNPRHLVRRRGQEARLRCSPMKGHSHVYWYRQLPEEGLKFMVYLQKENIIDESGMPKERFSAEFPKEGPSILRIQQVVRGDSAAYFCASSPGRTEAKNIQYFGAGTRLSVL.